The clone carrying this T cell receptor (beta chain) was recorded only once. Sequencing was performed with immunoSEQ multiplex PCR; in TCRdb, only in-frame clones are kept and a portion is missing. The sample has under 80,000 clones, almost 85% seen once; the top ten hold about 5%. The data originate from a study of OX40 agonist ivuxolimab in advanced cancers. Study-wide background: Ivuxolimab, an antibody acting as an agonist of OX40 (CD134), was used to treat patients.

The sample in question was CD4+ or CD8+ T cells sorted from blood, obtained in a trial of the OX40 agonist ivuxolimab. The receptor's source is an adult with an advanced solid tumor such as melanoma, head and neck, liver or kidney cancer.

The CDR3 reads CAIGINGDTTQQYF. Written as DNA, the CDR3 is TGTGCCATCGGCATAAACGGGGACACTACGCAGCAGTACTTC. V gene TRBV10-3 combines with J gene TRBJ2-7; TRBD1 might be the D (6 bases). This CDR3 is 14 amino acids long. Germline V gene sequence: CDR1 ENHRY, CDR2 SYGVKD. V lost 8 bases and J 8 bases, leaving 22 bases between the germline ends.